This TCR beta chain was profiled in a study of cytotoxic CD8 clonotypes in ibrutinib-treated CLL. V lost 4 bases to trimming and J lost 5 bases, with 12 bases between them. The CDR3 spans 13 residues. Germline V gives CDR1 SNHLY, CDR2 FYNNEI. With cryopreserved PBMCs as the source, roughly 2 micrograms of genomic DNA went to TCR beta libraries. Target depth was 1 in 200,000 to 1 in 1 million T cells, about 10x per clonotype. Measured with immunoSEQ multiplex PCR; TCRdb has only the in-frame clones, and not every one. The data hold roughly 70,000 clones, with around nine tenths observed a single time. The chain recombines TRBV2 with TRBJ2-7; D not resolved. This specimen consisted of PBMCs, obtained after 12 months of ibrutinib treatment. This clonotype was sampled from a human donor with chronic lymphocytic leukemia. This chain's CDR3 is CASSAGASHEQYF. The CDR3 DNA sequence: TGTGCCAGCAGTGCAGGAGCCTCACACGAGCAGTACTTC.